This TCR beta chain stems from a study of immune heterogeneity within non-small cell lung tumors. Turning to the study itself: There were a few squamous cell carcinomas, approximately ten non-squamous carcinomas and 1 tumor not otherwise specified. Study-level findings and limits: Both recurring identical dominant CDR3 beta clonotypes and site-unique high-frequency clones were observed across tumor sites within a patient. A moderate but significant correlation was found, linking local T-cell clonality with local tumor mutational burden (R around 0.33).

The TCR beta CDR3 region was amplified by multiplex PCR employing 32 V and 13 J primers. TCRdb used MiXCR to reprocess the multiplex PCR reads, holding one entry per CDR3 protein. The sample lists 6,000 to 6,500 distinct CDR3 sequences, roughly 22% occurring once. By sample fraction, this clonotype is medium-sized. Its cognate antigen is unknown. Bulk tumor genomic DNA served as template, at approximately 580 ng per sample. Several spatially distant biopsies were obtained per primary tumor intraoperatively. Patients with untreated, newly diagnosed non-small cell lung cancer underwent curative surgery. Germline V gene data show CDR1 as WSHSY and CDR2 as SAAADI. The V end lost 0 bases, the J end lost 0 bases, and 5 bases lay between the germline ends. This CDR3 spans 14 amino acids.

Sequenced material: lung tumor tissue. The chain employs TRBV10-2 and TRBJ1-2, with D possibly being TRBD1 (5 bases). The sequence was collected from a man between 65 and 85 years old with non-small cell lung cancer. The CDR3 bases are TGCGCCAGCAGTGAGTCAGGGGCTAACTATGGCTACACCTTC. This translates into CASSESGANYGYTF.